This passage covers 30 T cell receptor beta chains from one sample sequenced in a study of blood T cell repertoires in COVID-19. TCRdb's table, derived via immunoSEQ multiplex PCR, lists solely in-frame clones and lacks some. The sample shows about 250,000 clones, 70% to 90% of them seen only once. The sequencing input was peripheral blood. The source is a man of 80 years or more with acute or convalescent COVID-19.

This chain joins TRBV11-2 and TRBJ1-6; D unresolved. CDR1 is SGHAT and CDR2 is FQNNGV in the germline V gene. V lost 2 bases to trimming and J lost 0 bases, with 8 bases between them. CDR3 length: 16 amino acids. CDR3 in amino acids: CASSLPAGSYNSPLHF. CDR3 coding DNA: TGTGCCAGCAGCTTACCCGCAGGCTCCTATAATTCACCCCTCCACTTT.

DNA for the CDR3: TGTGCCAGCAGTACTCGGGACAGGGGAAATTCACCCCTCCACTTT. Residues: CASSTRDRGNSPLHF. The chain has TRBV28 and TRBJ1-6, with 10 nucleotides matching TRBD1. The CDR3 is made up of 15 amino acids. Germline V gene lookup returns CDR1 MDHEN and CDR2 SYDVKM. Losses at the gene ends were 5 bases for V and 7 bases for J; bases not matched to a gene: 5.

In regard to this clone: The same CDR3 arises from other DNA sequences in this sample as well. This CDR3 is CASSRDRYNEQFF. The CDR3 coding sequence is TGTGCCAGCAGCCGGGACAGATACAATGAGCAGTTCTTC. The chain carries TRBV3-1 (or the pseudogene TRBV3-2) and TRBJ2-1; 7 positions match TRBD1. CDR3 length: 13 residues. J gave up 4 bases and V 4 bases, and 1 base lay outside the gene matches. Germline V CDR1 and CDR2: LGHDT, YNNKEL (reference sequence).

V is TRBV9 and J is TRBJ2-7; D possibly corresponds to TRBD1 (5 bases). The CDR3 runs to 13 residues. The germline V and J ends were trimmed by 3 bases and 1 base, with 8 bases remaining between them. Germline-derived CDR1 and CDR2 are SGDLS and YYNGEE. The CDR3 DNA sequence: TGTGCCAGCAGCGGGACACATTCCTACGAGCAGTACTTC. Translating gives CASSGTHSYEQYF.

This rearrangement joins TRBV19 to TRBJ1-5, with D unclear. Trimming stripped 5 bases from V and 0 bases from J, with 8 bases between. This CDR3 is built from 14 residues. The germline V gene encodes CDR1 LNHDA and CDR2 SQIVND (reference sequence). The CDR3 is CASSVTVSNQPQHF. The CDR3 bases are TGTGCCAGTAGTGTTACAGTTAGCAATCAGCCCCAGCATTTT.

J is TRBJ2-1 and V is TRBV7-2, with TRBD2 as a possible D gene (6 bases). Germline lookup yields CDR1 SGHTA and CDR2 FQGNSA. The CDR3 has 15 amino acids. The germline V and J ends were trimmed by 5 bases and 4 bases, with 15 bases remaining between them. The CDR3 nucleotides read TGTGCCAGCAGCCCTCAGCGGGTTTCTTACAATGAGCAGTTCTTC. This translates into CASSPQRVSYNEQFF. Supplemented by reference TRBV7-2 and TRBJ2-1, the full variable domain reads GAGVSQSPSNKVTEKGKDVELRCDPISGHTALYWYRQSLGQGLEFLIYFQGNSAPDKSGLPSDRFSAERTGGSVSTLTIQRTQQEDSAVYLCASSPQRVSYNEQFFGPGTRLTVL.

The CDR3 region has the DNA TGTGCCAGCTTTACTAGCGGGGGCCAAGAGACCCAGTACTTC. This sequence encodes CASFTSGGQETQYF. This chain connects TRBV6-6 to TRBJ2-5; 11 positions match TRBD2. The J segment lost 1 base and the V segment lost 8 bases, leaving 3 bases of the junction unmatched. CDR1 is MNHNY and CDR2 is SVGAGI in the germline V gene (reference sequence). The CDR3 is 14 residues long.

This clone came up many times. The V and J genes are TRBV6-2 or TRBV6-3 and TRBJ1-2; 8 nucleotides line up with TRBD1. The germline V gene has CDR1 MNHEY and CDR2 SVGEGT. CDR3 size: 14 residues. The ends lost 2 bases at V and 7 bases at J; junction bases unmatched: 6. The CDR3, as DNA: TGTGCCAGCAGTTACGACAGGGGCCAGGGTGGCTACACCTTC. It codes for CASSYDRGQGGYTF.

The chain combines TRBV3-1 (or the pseudogene TRBV3-2) with TRBJ1-2; the D gene is possibly TRBD1 (6 bases). CDR1 and CDR2 (germline): LGHDT, YNNKEL (reference sequence). The CDR3 has 14 amino acids. Trimming cost V 2 bases and J 3 bases, with 10 bases left between them. CDR3 region: CASSQYSGDYGYTF. For the CDR3, the DNA is TGTGCCAGCAGCCAATATTCAGGGGACTATGGCTACACCTTC.

This sequence joins TRBV7-9 and TRBJ2-2; D is perhaps TRBD2 (6 bases). Trimming took 2 bases from V and 2 from J, leaving 12 bases between them. CDR3 length: 16 amino acids. Germline V gives CDR1 SEHNR, CDR2 FQNEAQ (reference sequence). The CDR3 spells CASSLQGLLNTGELFF. Here the CDR3 DNA reads TGTGCCAGCAGCTTACAGGGACTGCTTAACACCGGGGAGCTGTTTTTT.

This clone was recorded only once. This rearrangement joins TRBV6-2 or TRBV6-3 to TRBJ2-7; TRBD1 agrees at 11 bases. Germline CDR1 is MNHEY and CDR2 is SVGEGT. Losses at the gene ends were 5 bases for V and 2 bases for J; bases not matched to a gene: 5. The CDR3 consists of 15 residues. The CDR3 region has the DNA TGTGCCAGCAGTGACGGACAGGGGGCGGCCTACGAGCAGTACTTC. This encodes CASSDGQGAAYEQYF.

V is TRBV28 and J is TRBJ1-6, with D possibly matching TRBD1 (6 bases). Germline-derived CDR1 and CDR2 are MDHEN and SYDVKM. The CDR3 contains 15 residues. V was trimmed by 3 bases and J by 4 bases, leaving 10 bases between them. This CDR3 reads CASSFSRGYNSPLHF. The CDR3 coding sequence is TGTGCCAGCAGTTTTTCCAGGGGATATAATTCACCCCTCCACTTT.

This sequence joins TRBV2 and TRBJ2-5; 8 bases match TRBD1. Germline assignment: CDR1 SNHLY and CDR2 FYNNEI. The CDR3 runs 14 residues. V lost 5 bases to trimming and J lost 5 bases; unmatched junction nucleotides: 7. The CDR3 loop is CASSSGGAGETQYF. The DNA of the CDR3 is TGTGCCAGCAGTTCAGGGGGCGCGGGGGAGACCCAGTACTTC. The entire variable domain, with the rest obtained from reference TRBV2 and TRBJ2-5, is as follows: EPEVTQTPSHQVTQMGQEVILRCVPISNHLYFYWYRQILGQKVEFLVSFYNNEISEKSEIFDDQFSVERPDGSNFTLKIRSTKLEDSAMYFCASSSGGAGETQYFGPGTRLLVL.

This chain connects TRBV6-5 to TRBJ2-5; TRBD1 might be the D (6 bases). Germline CDR1 and CDR2: MNHEY and SVGAGI. This CDR3 is 14 amino acids long. The ends were cut back, 0 bases at V and 7 bases at J, with 12 bases in the middle. In DNA form, the CDR3 reads TGTGCCAGCAGTTACTCGAGGGGGAGTTGGACCCAGTACTTC. Translated, it gives CASSYSRGSWTQYF.

V is TRBV5-1 and J is TRBJ2-1; weak D call: TRBD2 (5 bases). Germline values: CDR1 SGHRS, CDR2 YFSETQ. This CDR3 has 16 residues. Trimming stripped 4 bases from V and 3 bases from J, with 17 bases between. Written as DNA, the CDR3 is TGCGCCAGCAGCCTTATGAGAGCGGCCTACTACAATGAGCAGTTCTTC. This translates into CASSLMRAAYYNEQFF.

The chain joins TRBV27 to TRBJ1-5; D is ambiguous. The CDR3 contains 15 residues. Germline CDR1 and CDR2: MNHEY and SMNVEV (reference sequence). V was shortened by 4 bases and J by 2 bases, with 12 bases between the two germline ends. CDR3 DNA: TGTGCCAGCAGTTCCGCCGACTTCGGCAATCAGCCCCAGCATTTT. It specifies CASSSADFGNQPQHF.

This chain joins TRBV7-2 and TRBJ2-1, with 7 bases that match TRBD2. The ends lost 4 bases at V and 0 bases at J; junction bases unmatched: 3. The CDR3 is 15 residues long. Germline lookup yields CDR1 SGHTA and CDR2 FQGNSA. CDR3 DNA: TGTGCCAGCAGCTCGTGGGGGGGCTCCTACAATGAGCAGTTCTTC. It specifies CASSSWGGSYNEQFF.

This clone turned up a few times. J is TRBJ2-2 and V is TRBV5-1; D is unresolved. This CDR3 has 15 residues. The ends were cut back, 4 bases at V and 0 bases at J, with 10 bases in the middle. CDR1 SGHRS and CDR2 YFSETQ come from the germline V gene. As DNA, the CDR3 is TGCGCCAGCAGCCTCGCAGCGACGAACACCGGGGAGCTGTTTTTT. It codes for CASSLAATNTGELFF.

The rearrangement joins TRBV6-2 or TRBV6-3 to TRBJ1-5; weak D call: TRBD1 (6 bases). CDR1 and CDR2 (germline): MNHEY, SVGEGT. The CDR3 has 16 residues. Trimming pared 4 bases from V and 0 bases from J, leaving 13 bases between. The CDR3 spells CASSSRQVASNQPQHF. The CDR3 nucleotides are TGTGCCAGCAGTTCTCGACAGGTGGCTAGCAATCAGCCCCAGCATTTT.

The V call is TRBV6-6, the J call TRBJ2-7; 7 nucleotides agree with TRBD2. Trimming took 4 bases from V and 6 from J; bases not matched to a gene: 9. CDR1 and CDR2 from the germline V gene are MNHNY and SVGAGI (reference sequence). The CDR3 extends over 14 amino acids. CDR3 amino acids: CASSFLAENGEQYF. In nucleotides, the CDR3 is TGTGCCAGCAGTTTTCTAGCGGAAAACGGCGAGCAGTACTTC.

This chain connects TRBV3-1 (or the pseudogene TRBV3-2) to TRBJ2-5; possibly TRBD2 for D (5 bases). The CDR3 loop spans 13 amino acids. V lost 0 bases to trimming and J lost 12 bases, with 14 bases between them. CDR1 and CDR2 (germline): LGHDT, YNNKEL (reference sequence). The CDR3 nucleotides read TGTGCCAGCAGCCAAGACGCTACTAGACTTAAGTACTTC. Translated, it gives CASSQDATRLKYF.

This clone was counted only a few times. The chain carries TRBV7-9 and TRBJ1-1; weak D call: TRBD1 (6 bases). The V end was cut by 5 bases, the J end by 6 bases, with 19 bases between. Per the germline V gene, CDR1 is SEHNR and CDR2 is FQNEAQ (reference sequence). The CDR3 is 15 residues long. CDR3 sequence (DNA): TGTGCCAGCAGCAGCACAGGGTTGGTGCAATCTGAAGCTTTCTTT. As protein: CASSSTGLVQSEAFF. Using reference TRBV7-9 and TRBJ1-1 for the parts outside the CDR3, the full variable domain is DTGVSQNPRHKITKRGQNVTFRCDPISEHNRLYWYRQTLGQGPEFLTYFQNEAQLEKSRLLSDRFSAERPKGSFSTLEIQRTEQGDSAMYLCASSSTGLVQSEAFFGQGTRLTVV.

V is TRBV6-6 and J is TRBJ2-1, with D possibly matching TRBD1 (6 bases). Germline CDR1 MNHNY, CDR2 SVGAGI (reference sequence). Trimming pared 5 bases from V and 10 bases from J, leaving 24 bases between. The CDR3 contains 16 residues. The chain's CDR3 is CASSSDRRPSSGEQFF. DNA for the CDR3: TGTGCCAGCAGTAGCGACAGGAGACCTTCCTCAGGGGAGCAGTTCTTC.

This chain uses TRBV2 with TRBJ1-6, with 10 bases that match TRBD1. Looked up from germline, CDR1 is SNHLY and CDR2 is FYNNEI. The CDR3 is 17 amino acids. Losses at the gene ends were 4 bases for V and 6 bases for J; bases not matched to a gene: 9. The CDR3 loop is CASSARGTGDPNSPLHF. CDR3 DNA sequence: TGTGCCAGCAGTGCACGCGGGACAGGGGATCCTAATTCACCCCTCCACTTT.

The count of this clone is one. The V and J genes are TRBV19 and TRBJ2-1; tentatively, D is TRBD2 (5 bases). CDR3 length: 16 residues. Germline-derived CDR1 and CDR2 are LNHDA and SQIVND (reference sequence). V was pared by 3 bases and J by 5 bases, with 17 bases between. The CDR3 protein is CASSMPQRAFHNEQFF. The DNA of the CDR3 is TGTGCCAGTAGTATGCCCCAGAGGGCTTTTCACAATGAGCAGTTCTTC.

The V gene is TRBV7-2, the J gene TRBJ2-2; D perhaps matches TRBD1 (5 bases). This CDR3 spans 13 amino acids. V dropped 4 bases and J dropped 12 bases, with 15 bases sitting between them. Per the germline V gene, CDR1 is SGHTA and CDR2 is FQGNSA. The CDR3 is CASSSQLPGQLFF. The CDR3 DNA reads TGTGCCAGCAGCTCCCAGCTGCCAGGGCAGCTGTTTTTT. Variable domain in full (rest from reference TRBV7-2 and TRBJ2-2): GAGVSQSPSNKVTEKGKDVELRCDPISGHTALYWYRQSLGQGLEFLIYFQGNSAPDKSGLPSDRFSAERTGGSVSTLTIQRTQQEDSAVYLCASSSQLPGQLFFGEGSRLTVL.

The J gene is TRBJ1-1, the V gene TRBV7-3; 7 bases are shared with TRBD1. Unmatched junction bases numbered 4, after V lost 2 bases and J lost 1 base. Germline V gene data show CDR1 as SGHTA and CDR2 as FQGTGA. This CDR3 region has 15 residues. CDR3 protein: CASSLEAGGNTEAFF. CDR3 nucleotide sequence: TGTGCCAGCAGCTTAGAGGCAGGGGGGAACACTGAAGCTTTCTTT.

This clone appeared a single time. The J gene is TRBJ1-6, the V gene TRBV9, with D maybe TRBD1 (5 bases). Germline values: CDR1 SGDLS, CDR2 YYNGEE. Trimming removed 2 bases at V and 4 bases at J, with 13 bases between. The CDR3 is made up of 16 amino acids. The CDR3 sequence: CASSVSFAGYNSPLHF. The CDR3, as DNA: TGTGCCAGCAGCGTTTCGTTTGCAGGGTATAATTCACCCCTCCACTTT.

The V gene is TRBV18, the J gene TRBJ1-1, with TRBD1 matching over 10 bases. The ends lost 5 bases at V and 6 bases at J; junction bases unmatched: 6. CDR3 size: 14 residues. Germline V CDR1 and CDR2: KGHSH, LQKENI. CDR3 loop: CASSYRDRGSEAFF. CDR3 in DNA: TGTGCCAGCTCATACCGGGACAGGGGCTCTGAAGCTTTCTTT.

The chain has TRBV7-9 and TRBJ2-1; D perhaps matches TRBD2 (6 bases). V lost 5 bases and J lost 3, with 17 bases in between. The CDR3 is 16 residues long. CDR1 and CDR2 from the germline V gene are SEHNR and FQNEAQ (reference sequence). This chain's CDR3 is CASSPDVRLDYNEQFF. The CDR3 bases are TGTGCCAGCAGCCCGGACGTGCGACTAGACTACAATGAGCAGTTCTTC. Combining the CDR3 with reference TRBV7-9 and TRBJ2-1 gives the whole variable domain DTGVSQNPRHKITKRGQNVTFRCDPISEHNRLYWYRQTLGQGPEFLTYFQNEAQLEKSRLLSDRFSAERPKGSFSTLEIQRTEQGDSAMYLCASSPDVRLDYNEQFFGPGTRLTVL.